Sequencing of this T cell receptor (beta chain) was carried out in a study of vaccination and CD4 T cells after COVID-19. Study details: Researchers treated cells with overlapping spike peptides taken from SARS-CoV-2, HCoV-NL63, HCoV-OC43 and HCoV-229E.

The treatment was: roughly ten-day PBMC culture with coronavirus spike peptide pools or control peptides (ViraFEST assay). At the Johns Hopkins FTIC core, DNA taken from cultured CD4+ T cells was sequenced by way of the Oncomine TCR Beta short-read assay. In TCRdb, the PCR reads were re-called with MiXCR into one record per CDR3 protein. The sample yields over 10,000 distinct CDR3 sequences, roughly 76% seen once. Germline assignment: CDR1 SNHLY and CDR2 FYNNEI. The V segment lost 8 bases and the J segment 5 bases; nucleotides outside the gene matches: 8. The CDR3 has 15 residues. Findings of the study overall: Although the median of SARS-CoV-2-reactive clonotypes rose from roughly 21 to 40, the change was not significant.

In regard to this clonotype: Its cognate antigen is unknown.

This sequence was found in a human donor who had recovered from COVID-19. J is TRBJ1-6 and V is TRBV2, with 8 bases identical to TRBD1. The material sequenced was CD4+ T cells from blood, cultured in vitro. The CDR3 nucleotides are TGTGCCAGCCGGGGGAGGGACAGGAATAATTCACCCCTCCACTTT. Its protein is CASRGRDRNNSPLHF.